This is a list of T cell receptor beta chains from one sample in a study of immune reconstitution after stem cell transplant in scleroderma. Via MiXCR, TCRdb re-called the RT-PCR reads, giving one row per CDR3 protein. This table has roughly 1,500 distinct CDR3 sequences, roughly 7.4% appearing once. Sample acquisition took place before or after autologous hematopoietic stem cell transplantation (not recorded which). These receptors came from a male donor with systemic sclerosis. Each CDR3 is given with its conserved first and last residue. Fields, in order: D gene, clone size, J gene, V gene, CDR3 DNA, CDR3 protein. The D gene is left open where the match is weak. Size tells how often a clone was seen (once, few, many) or the class of an expanded clone, and some rows leave it out.

.	many	TRBJ2-5	TRBV20-1	TGCAGTGCTAGAGGGGGTCTGGGCTTTGCAGAAGAGACCCAGTACTTC	CSARGGLGFAEETQYF
TRBD1	large	TRBJ2-7	TRBV5-1	TGCGCCAGCAGCCCTACCGGGACAGGGGTCTACGAGCAGTACTTC	CASSPTGTGVYEQYF
.	medium-sized	TRBJ2-1	TRBV13	TGTGCCAGCAGCTTAGGGATGAACAATGAGCAGTTCTTC	CASSLGMNNEQFF
.	medium-sized	TRBJ2-4	TRBV11-2	TGTGCCAGCAGCTTATCGCGGACCCAGGTCGGGAACATTCAGTACTTC	CASSLSRTQVGNIQYF
.	medium-sized	TRBJ2-5	TRBV2	TGTGCCACGATAGACAGCACCGTCAGGGAGACCCAGTACTTC	CATIDSTVRETQYF
.	medium-sized	TRBJ2-2	TRBV5-1	TGCGCCAGCAGCTTGGCCAATATCGACAGCGGGGAGCTGTTTTTT	CASSLANIDSGELFF
.	medium-sized	TRBJ1-4	TRBV6-5	TGTGCCAGCAGTTACGACTGGGGGGGGAACGAAAAACTGTTTTTT	CASSYDWGGNEKLFF
.	medium-sized	TRBJ2-2	TRBV6-5	TGTGCCAGCACCCTGGAGGGGGAGCTGTTTTTT	CASTLEGELFF
TRBD1	.	TRBJ2-5	TRBV5-6	TGTGCCAGCAGCTTGGCCCCGGCAGGGGGCCGCGAGACCCAGTACTTC	CASSLAPAGGRETQYF
TRBD1	medium-sized	TRBJ1-1	TRBV20-1	TGCAGTGCCGTCCCGGGACAGGGTTGGACTGAAGCTTTCTTT	CSAVPGQGWTEAFF
TRBD1	medium-sized	TRBJ2-7	TRBV29-1	TGCAGCGTCCTTGACAGGGAAGGGTCCTACGAGCAGTACTTC	CSVLDREGSYEQYF
TRBD2	medium-sized	TRBJ2-1	TRBV20-1	TGCAGTGCTAGAGCAGGGACTAGCGGGGGGAATGAGCAGTTCTTC	CSARAGTSGGNEQFF
.	medium-sized	TRBJ2-7	TRBV27	TGTGCCAGCAGTTTGCAGGGGCCCCCCTACGAGCAGTACTTC	CASSLQGPPYEQYF
.	large	TRBJ2-1	TRBV5-1	TGCGCCAGCAGCTTGGGAGGTAGCTCCTACAATGAGCAGTTCTTC	CASSLGGSSYNEQFF
.	medium-sized	TRBJ1-1	TRBV20-1	TGCAGTGCCGTAGCGCCGGGGGAAGGCACTGAAGCTTTCTTT	CSAVAPGEGTEAFF
.	medium-sized	TRBJ2-2	TRBV6-5	TGTGCCAGCAGCCGGGAAGTCCAATCACATTACACCGGGGAGCTGTTTTTT	CASSREVQSHYTGELFF
.	medium-sized	TRBJ2-7	TRBV6-1	TGTGCCAGCAGTGAAGGAACTACGCAATACGAGCAGTACTTC	CASSEGTTQYEQYF
TRBD1	medium-sized	TRBJ1-5	TRBV6-1	TGTGCCGGCTCTCCGGGACAGTTCAATCAGCCCCAGCATTTT	CAGSPGQFNQPQHF
.	medium-sized	TRBJ1-4	TRBV2	TGTGCCAGCAGACTCACAGTGACCTCGGTTGGACTGTTTTTT	CASRLTVTSVGLFF
.	large	TRBJ2-5	TRBV27	TGTGCCAGCAGTTCCCGTTGGCAAGAGACCCAGTACTTC	CASSSRWQETQYF
TRBD1	medium-sized	TRBJ1-3	TRBV20-1	TGCAGTGCTTTCACAGGGGAGGTTTTCGGAAACACCATATATTTT	CSAFTGEVFGNTIYF
.	medium-sized	TRBJ2-3	TRBV20-1	TGCAGTGCTCCGGGCCCTAACGCAGGGGATACGCAGTATTTT	CSAPGPNAGDTQYF
.	.	TRBJ2-1	TRBV18	TGTGCCAGCTCACTGGTCACGGACAGAATCCACAATGAGCAGTTCTTC	CASSLVTDRIHNEQFF
.	many	TRBJ2-1	TRBV29-1	TGCAGCGTTGGAGGGTATGAGCAGTTCTTC	CSVGGYEQFF
.	many	TRBJ2-3	TRBV19	TGTGCCAGTACTGGCAGAGATACGCAGTATTTT	CASTGRDTQYF
.	large	TRBJ2-1	TRBV13	TGTGCCAGCAGCTTCTCCTACAATGAGCAGTTCTTC	CASSFSYNEQFF
TRBD1	many	TRBJ1-5	TRBV28	TGTGCCAGCAGTCCAAATACCGCGGGCAAGGGGGCGATAAATCAGCCCCAGCATTTT	CASSPNTAGKGAINQPQHF
TRBD2	medium-sized	TRBJ2-1	TRBV20-1	TGCAGTGCTAGTCGACTAGCGGTTATGGAGCAGTTCTTC	CSASRLAVMEQFF
.	medium-sized	TRBJ2-3	TRBV7-6	TGTGCCAGCAGCTTAGAGACCACAGATACGCAGTATTTT	CASSLETTDTQYF
.	medium-sized	TRBJ1-1	TRBV29-1	TGCAGCGTTGAAAACCGGGGTTCGAACACTGAAGCTTTCTTT	CSVENRGSNTEAFF